A selection of T cell receptor beta chains follows, all from one sample in a study of shared clonotypes between healthy human individuals. Assay used: immunoSEQ multiplex PCR; TCRdb lists only in-frame clones, some missing. The sample records roughly 570,000 clones, roughly 98% being singletons. Sequenced sample: naive CD8+ T cells sorted from blood. The source is a young man in good health. Both conserved end residues are part of each CDR3. Each record gives: CDR3 length, J gene, V gene, D gene, clone size, CDR3 protein, CDR3 DNA. The D gene is left open where the match is weak. Rows give clone size only sometimes, using once, few, many, or a class for an expanded clone.

14 | TRBJ2-3 | TRBV29-1 | TRBD1 | NA | CSASGQGRTDTQYF | TGCAGCGCTTCAGGACAGGGACGCACAGATACGCAGTATTTT
14 | TRBJ2-7 | TRBV7-9 | TRBD1 | NA | CASSYPDRADEQYF | TGTGCCAGCAGCTACCCGGACAGGGCGGATGAGCAGTACTTC
16 | TRBJ2-5 | TRBV13 | TRBD2 | NA | CASSLGIAGEQETQYF | TGTGCCAGCAGCTTAGGAATAGCGGGAGAGCAAGAGACCCAGTACTTC
15 | TRBJ2-7 | TRBV6-5 | TRBD1 | once | CASSYFRTGKYEQYF | TGTGCCAGCAGTTACTTTAGGACAGGGAAATACGAGCAGTACTTC
15 | TRBJ2-4 | TRBV14 | NA | NA | CASSQDLDPNRIQYF | TGTGCCAGCAGCCAAGACCTAGACCCAAACCGCATTCAGTACTTC
14 | TRBJ2-1 | TRBV5-4 | TRBD2 | NA | CASSLAGGPFEQFF | TGTGCCAGCAGCTTAGCGGGAGGGCCGTTCGAGCAGTTCTTC
16 | TRBJ2-5 | TRBV5-1 | TRBD2 | NA | CASSSGLAGGGETQYF | TGCGCCAGCAGCAGCGGACTAGCGGGAGGGGGAGAGACCCAGTACTTC
15 | TRBJ2-1 | TRBV4-3 | NA | NA | CASSQDHTRYNEQFF | TGCGCCAGCAGCCAAGATCACACTAGATACAATGAGCAGTTCTTC
12 | TRBJ2-7 | TRBV29-1 | NA | NA | CSVSDQSYEQYF | TGCAGCGTTTCTGACCAATCCTACGAGCAGTACTTC
13 | TRBJ2-7 | TRBV6-1 | NA | NA | CASSVTVTYEQYF | TGTGCCAGCAGTGTGACAGTAACCTACGAGCAGTACTTC
13 | TRBJ2-2 | TRBV7-9 | TRBD1 | NA | CASSHRGTGELFF | TGTGCCAGCAGTCACAGGGGCACCGGGGAGCTGTTTTTT
17 | TRBJ2-7 | TRBV21-1 | NA | NA | CASSPNPGAKGTYEQYF | TGTGCCAGCAGCCCAAATCCGGGGGCAAAAGGAACTTACGAGCAGTACTTC
13 | TRBJ1-2 | TRBV28 | NA | NA | CASSPYQAGGYTF | TGTGCCAGCAGTCCCTACCAGGCGGGCGGCTACACCTTC
16 | TRBJ2-1 | TRBV7-9 | TRBD1 | NA | CASSPTPGQDTIEQFF | TGTGCCAGCAGCCCGACCCCGGGACAGGACACAATTGAGCAGTTCTTC